This T cell receptor beta chain was sequenced in a study of Ad26.COV2.S vaccination and SARS-CoV-2 variants. Study outcomes and limitations: Total responses of T cells may have been underestimated by the analyses of TCR breadth and depth.

As to treatment: roughly 18 received Ad26.COV2.S at low or high dose, single or two shots; roughly five received placebo; per-sample allocation not given. Each sample was drawn 63 days after the first injection (of vaccine or placebo). Comment on this clone: The antigen is unknown.

Here immunoSEQ multiplex PCR was the method, and the copy in TCRdb shows in-frame clones only, minus some. The sample holds some 390,000 clones; about nine tenths are singletons and the top ten take approximately 1.9%. The CDR3 is made up of 12 amino acids. Trimming removed 2 bases from V and 4 bases from J, with 5 bases in between. Per germline, CDR1 SGHAT and CDR2 FQNNGV. The starting material was peripheral blood, obtained in a trial of Ad26.COV2.S vaccine versus placebo. The sequence was obtained from a person aged 18 to 65 who received the Ad26.COV2.S COVID-19 vaccine or a placebo. The J gene is TRBJ2-5, the V gene TRBV11-2; D unresolved. CDR3 sequence (DNA): TGTGCCAGCAGCTTAAATGGAGAGACCCAGTACTTC. Protein: CASSLNGETQYF.